The 17 T cell receptor beta chains presented below share a single source sample, sequenced in a study of OX40 agonist ivuxolimab in advanced cancers. Libraries were built with the immunoSEQ multiplex PCR assay. TCRdb mirrors the immuneACCESS table, restricted to in-frame sequences. Some clones are absent from its copies; in checked studies, under half trace to an unresolved V gene, and the reason for the others is unknown. The table for this sample lists 43,000 or so clones; roughly three quarters of them were counted only once. The ten largest clonotypes hold under 3% of the sample. The sample in question was CD4+ or CD8+ T cells sorted from blood, obtained in a trial of the OX40 agonist ivuxolimab. These receptors originate from an adult with an advanced solid tumor such as melanoma, head and neck, liver or kidney cancer.

The rearrangement uses TRBV19 and TRBJ1-5; possible D gene TRBD1, 6 bases. CDR3 length: 14 amino acids. Germline V CDR1 and CDR2: LNHDA, SQIVND (reference sequence). V dropped 6 bases and J dropped 6 bases, with 15 bases sitting between them. CDR3 in DNA: TGTGCCAGTAGGACAGGTTACGCAGGTCAGCCCCAGCATTTT. It translates to CASRTGYAGQPQHF.

V usage is TRBV6-1 and J usage is TRBJ2-3; D is ambiguous. There are 12 residues in the CDR3. The V and J ends lost 6 bases and 2 bases respectively, with 6 bases between them. Germline V lookup: CDR1 MNHNS, CDR2 SASEGT. DNA for the CDR3: TGTGCCAGCAGCCCCGACACAGATACGCAGTATTTT. It translates to CASSPDTDTQYF.

The J gene is TRBJ2-1, the V gene TRBV15; 10 bases match TRBD2. Unmatched junction bases numbered 10, after V lost 3 bases and J lost 2 bases. The CDR3 is made up of 18 amino acids. Germline V gene data show CDR1 as LNHNV and CDR2 as YYDKDF (reference sequence). CDR3 sequence reads: CATSSAFTGLATYNEQFF. The CDR3 DNA reads as TGTGCCACCAGCAGTGCATTTACGGGACTAGCGACCTACAATGAGCAGTTCTTC.

This clone has just a few counts. The chain couples TRBV2 to TRBJ1-5; the D gene is possibly TRBD1 (5 bases). Germline loops: CDR1 SNHLY, CDR2 FYNNEI. The CDR3 is made up of 13 amino acids. Trimming left V 3 bases short and J 6 bases short, with 9 bases between. The CDR3 protein is CASSDAGLQPQHF. CDR3 bases: TGTGCCAGCAGTGACGCAGGGCTTCAGCCCCAGCATTTT. The whole variable domain, remainder taken from reference TRBV2 and TRBJ1-5, is EPEVTQTPSHQVTQMGQEVILRCVPISNHLYFYWYRQILGQKVEFLVSFYNNEISEKSEIFDDQFSVERPDGSNFTLKIRSTKLEDSAMYFCASSDAGLQPQHFGDGTRLSIL.

Remarks on this clone: A read error may produce the germline difference seen at one junction end. The chain employs TRBV10-3 and TRBJ2-7; the D gene is possibly TRBD2 (6 bases). Germline CDR1 and CDR2: ENHRY and SYGVKD. This CDR3 has 13 residues. The CDR3 DNA follows: TGTGCCATCAGCCCGGGACTGGAAACAAAACACAACTTC. This sequence encodes CAISPGLETKHNF.

The chain employs TRBV6-1 and TRBJ2-7; TRBD2 matches 7 bases. Looked up from germline, CDR1 is MNHNS and CDR2 is SASEGT. The CDR3 extends over 14 amino acids. After removal of 4 bases from V and 3 bases from J, the junction contained 6 bases not matched to a gene. The CDR3 is CASSGGGTDYEQYF. CDR3 coding DNA: TGTGCCAGCAGTGGGGGGGGAACAGACTACGAGCAGTACTTC.

The V and J genes are TRBV19 and TRBJ2-5; 9 bases align to TRBD1. This CDR3 is built from 13 residues. CDR1 and CDR2 (germline): LNHDA, SQIVND (reference sequence). V shed 6 bases and J 1 base; nucleotides not matched to a gene: 0. CDR3 in amino acids: CASRTGGQETQYF. The CDR3 DNA follows: TGTGCCAGTAGGACAGGGGGCCAAGAGACCCAGTACTTC.

The chain joins TRBV18 to TRBJ2-3; TRBD2 matches at 7 bases. The CDR3 runs 16 residues. Trimming cost V 1 base and J 0 bases; bases outside gene matches: 4. CDR1 is KGHSH and CDR2 is LQKENI in the germline V gene. This chain's CDR3 is CASSPRRGTSTDTQYF. The CDR3, as DNA: TGTGCCAGCTCACCACGGCGGGGGACTAGCACAGATACGCAGTATTTT.

The V call is TRBV2, the J call TRBJ2-7, with TRBD2 matching 11 bases. V lost 6 bases to trimming and J lost 2 bases; unmatched junction nucleotides: 6. CDR3 length: 15 residues. Germline V gene lookup returns CDR1 SNHLY and CDR2 FYNNEI. This CDR3 is CASSPLAGAAYEQYF. DNA of the CDR3: TGTGCCAGCAGCCCACTAGCGGGAGCGGCCTACGAGCAGTACTTC. Drawing the rest from reference TRBV2 and TRBJ2-7, the complete variable domain is EPEVTQTPSHQVTQMGQEVILRCVPISNHLYFYWYRQILGQKVEFLVSFYNNEISEKSEIFDDQFSVERPDGSNFTLKIRSTKLEDSAMYFCASSPLAGAAYEQYFGPGTRLTVT.

To note about this clone: Other DNA sequences from this sample encode an identical CDR3 as well. The chain has TRBV11-3 and TRBJ2-2, with 7 bases fitting TRBD1. The germline CDR1 and CDR2 sequences are SGHNT and YENEEA. The V segment lost 5 bases and the J segment 2 bases; nucleotides outside the gene matches: 5. The CDR3 length is 15 residues. CDR3: CASSPGQANTGELFF. In DNA, the CDR3 is TGTGCCAGCAGCCCTGGACAGGCCAACACCGGGGAGCTGTTTTTT.

The chain joins TRBV19 to TRBJ1-6; D is ambiguous. The length of the CDR3 is 12 residues. Germline CDR1 reads LNHDA; CDR2 reads SQIVND (reference sequence). Deletions cut 8 bases from V and 7 bases from J, with 9 bases between. The CDR3 region is CASQLGNSPLHF. In DNA form, the CDR3 reads TGTGCCAGTCAGCTAGGGAATTCACCCCTCCACTTT.

The CDR3, as DNA: TGTGCCACCAAAGCAAACTCAAGATACTACGAGCAGTACTTC. It is translated as CATKANSRYYEQYF. The V call is TRBV28, the J call TRBJ2-7; D not certain. This CDR3 has 14 residues. With 10 bases removed from V and 3 bases from J, the gap between germline ends came to 19 bases. Germline V CDR1 and CDR2: MDHEN, SYDVKM.

This chain uses TRBV14 with TRBJ2-7; no firm D call. The CDR3 consists of 15 residues. Deletions cut 2 bases from V and 4 bases from J, with 15 bases between. Per the germline V gene, CDR1 is SGHDN and CDR2 is FVKESK. This CDR3 is CASSQTSSPWYEQYF. CDR3 nucleotide sequence: TGTGCCAGCAGCCAAACGTCCTCTCCTTGGTACGAGCAGTACTTC.

V and J are TRBV18 and TRBJ1-6; D call uncertain. Trimming pared 6 bases from V and 8 bases from J, leaving 17 bases between. This CDR3 is 15 amino acids long. Germline V gene sequence: CDR1 KGHSH, CDR2 LQKENI. CDR3 in DNA: TGTGCCAGCTCCCATGGCCGGGGAGCGGATTCACCCCTCCACTTT. Amino acid sequence: CASSHGRGADSPLHF.

The chain uses TRBV6-5 and TRBJ1-2, with D possibly being TRBD1 (5 bases). Germline V gene data show CDR1 as MNHEY and CDR2 as SVGAGI. The V and J ends lost 6 bases and 4 bases respectively, with 9 bases between them. This CDR3 spans 12 amino acids. CDR3 coding DNA: TGTGCCAGCAGCCCCGGGGCCTATGGCTACACCTTC. Its translation: CASSPGAYGYTF.

The J gene is TRBJ1-2, the V gene TRBV7-8; D unresolved. The V gene lost 2 bases and the J gene lost 0 bases, with 7 bases spanning the gap. The V gene's germline CDR1 is SGHVS and CDR2 FQNEAQ. The CDR3 has 14 residues. The CDR3 here is CASSLKPSNYGYTF. The CDR3 DNA follows: TGTGCCAGCAGCTTAAAACCTTCTAACTATGGCTACACCTTC.

The chain recombines TRBV7-9 with TRBJ2-1; no firm D call. From germline, CDR1 is SEHNR and CDR2 FQNEAQ (reference sequence). V was trimmed by 4 bases and J by 4 bases, leaving 5 bases between them. CDR3 size: 12 residues. The DNA of the CDR3 is TGTGCCAGCAGCTCTCTTTACAATGAGCAGTTCTTC. This codes for CASSSLYNEQFF. Using reference TRBV7-9 and TRBJ2-1 for the parts outside the CDR3, the full variable domain is DTGVSQNPRHKITKRGQNVTFRCDPISEHNRLYWYRQTLGQGPEFLTYFQNEAQLEKSRLLSDRFSAERPKGSFSTLEIQRTEQGDSAMYLCASSSLYNEQFFGPGTRLTVL.